These T cell receptor beta chains were read from a single sample in a study of CD4 and CD8 cells across lung adenocarcinoma regions. TCRdb used MiXCR to reprocess the PCR reads, holding one entry per CDR3 protein. Of 6,500 to 8,000 distinct CDR3 sequences in the sample, approximately 45% are singletons; the top ten hold about 31%. The specimen was CD4+ T cells from the margin of a lung tumor. The receptors here all came from a male donor with lung adenocarcinoma. The CD4 and CD8 labels of this study may be unreliable. Each CDR3 is given with its conserved first and last residue.

j_gene,v_gene,CDR3aa
TRBJ2-3,TRBV6-5,CASSYSIDYSTDTQYF
TRBJ1-1,TRBV10-3,CAISTGTGAVNTEAFF
TRBJ2-1,TRBV10-3,CAINPGQRTNEQFF
TRBJ2-3,TRBV6-1,CASRLAGGTDTQYF
TRBJ2-4,TRBV6-5,CASSYVGNTGELYF
TRBJ2-3,TRBV7-2,CAGRGRADKETQYF
TRBJ2-3,TRBV27,CASSLLPGQGADTQYF
TRBJ2-6,TRBV6-5,CASSYSGQVGHSGANVLTF
TRBJ2-3,TRBV6-1,CASSEGRGDGTDTQYF
TRBJ2-3,TRBV10-3,CAISPGQGAGDTQYF
TRBJ2-3,TRBV20-1,CSASLAGPSTDTQYF
TRBJ2-3,TRBV27,CASRATRLAGQSSKGTQYF
TRBJ2-3,TRBV6-1,CASSVQGGTDTQYF
TRBJ2-3,TRBV6-5,CARRYSQSDQDTQYF
TRBJ2-3,TRBV14,CASSQNRRDTQYF
TRBJ2-1,TRBV6-1,CASSATGVAYNEQFF
TRBJ2-1,TRBV10-1,CASSSYNEQFF
TRBJ1-6,TRBV6-1,CASSERRTLTHNSPLHF
NA,TRBV6-1,CASTLYPQGESTDELFF
TRBJ2-1,TRBV20-1,CSAGGWAYNEQFF
TRBJ1-2,TRBV4-1,CASSQRGGTVNYGYTF
TRBJ2-1,TRBV6-1,CASKRGDQYNEQFF
TRBJ2-2,TRBV11-3,CASLSRNTGELFF
TRBJ2-1,TRBV6-1,CASRQNREGNNEQFF
TRBJ2-3,TRBV27,CASRATGLSGQSSKDTQYF
TRBJ2-1,TRBV5-1,CASSLSPRGETTQFF
TRBJ2-4,TRBV6-1,CASSEGGGWDIQYF
TRBJ2-7,TRBV6-1,CASTSPGGYEQYF
TRBJ2-1,TRBV28,CASSRGQVYNEQFF
TRBJ2-5,TRBV6-5,CASSYEDTQYF
NA,TRBV27,CASSSSRSSYNEQYF
TRBJ2-1,TRBV6-5,CASSYSLTQYNEQFF
TRBJ2-2,TRBV6-5,CASSSFAGGRPGELYF
TRBJ2-5,TRBV7-2,CASSLGYHQETQYF
TRBJ1-5,TRBV7-2,CASSRQGYQPQHF
TRBJ2-4,TRBV10-3,CAIKKLTAKNMQYF
TRBJ2-3,TRBV6-2/TRBV6-3,CASSYRGDTDTQYF
NA,TRBV25-1,CASSFPRRQGSDEQYF
TRBJ2-1,TRBV6-5,CASSYGGETQFF
TRBJ2-5,TRBV11-2,CASSPASRQETQYF
TRBJ2-3,TRBV6-4,CASRPGAKDTQYF
TRBJ2-3,TRBV14,CASKGGISTDTQYF
TRBJ2-1,TRBV6-1,CASSVGLAGFVHNEQFF
TRBJ2-7,TRBV7-2,CASSYKSDRAAYEQYF
TRBJ2-1,TRBV6-5,CASSYSSGSLYNEQFF
TRBJ2-6,TRBV10-2,CASRGRERTGANVLTF
TRBJ1-1,TRBV7-9,CASSPLTVHTEAFF
TRBJ2-1,TRBV14,CASSQLRGPGLNEQFF
TRBJ2-3,TRBV5-1,CASSTSSGGADTDTQYF
TRBJ2-1,TRBV27,CASRPGGLATSRGTETQYF
TRBJ2-3,TRBV27,CASRATGLAGQSGKNIQYF